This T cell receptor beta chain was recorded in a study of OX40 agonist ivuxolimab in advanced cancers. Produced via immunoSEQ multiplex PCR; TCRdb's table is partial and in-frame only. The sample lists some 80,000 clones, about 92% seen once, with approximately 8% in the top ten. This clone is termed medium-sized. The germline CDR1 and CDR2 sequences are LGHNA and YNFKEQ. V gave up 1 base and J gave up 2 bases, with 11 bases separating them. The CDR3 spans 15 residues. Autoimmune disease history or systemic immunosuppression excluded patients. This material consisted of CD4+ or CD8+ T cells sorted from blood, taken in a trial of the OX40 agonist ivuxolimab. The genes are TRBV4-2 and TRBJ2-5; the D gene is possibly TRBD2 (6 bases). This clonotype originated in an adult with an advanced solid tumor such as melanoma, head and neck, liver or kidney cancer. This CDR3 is CASSQATGTQETQYF. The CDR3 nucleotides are TGTGCCAGCAGCCAAGCTACCGGGACTCAAGAGACCCAGTACTTC.